This paragraph covers one TCR beta chain sequence. Its matching antigen is unknown. The data were obtained in a study of cytomegalovirus exposure and HLA in healthy donors. General study results and limits: Subsequent analysis showed first-cohort TCR clusters tending to co-occur in 120 validation repertoires.

This table comes from immunoSEQ multiplex PCR, and its TCRdb copy is limited to in-frame clones, with some not included. The sample includes under 250,000 clones, approximately 84% of them seen just once. This CDR3 is built from 18 residues. V shed 4 bases and J shed 1 base, with 23 bases lying between them. Germline values: CDR1 MGHRA, CDR2 YSYEKL. This clonotype was sampled from a man aged 18 to 29 in good health and CMV-seropositive. The sequenced sample was PBMCs. The chain has TRBV4-1 and TRBJ2-7; D tentatively fits TRBD1 or TRBD2 (5 bases each). In DNA form, the CDR3 reads TGCGCCAGCAGCCCAACCGGGCCAACAGAGGGGATTTCCTACGAGCAGTACTTC. Its protein is CASSPTGPTEGISYEQYF.